This entry concerns a single T cell receptor beta chain. The antigen is unknown. The sample belongs to a study of shared clonotypes between healthy human individuals. Whole-study findings and limits: It was only blood that was sampled, and tissue repertoires likely differ. Unshared clonotypes carried lower generation probabilities than those common to all four donors. Some naive CD4 clonotypes, roughly 5%, turned up in common across four donors. Enrolling few donors narrowed the genetic and exposure-history diversity that was represented.

Some clones are missing from TCRdb's copy, which holds only in-frame ones; the method was immunoSEQ multiplex PCR. The data show 2 million to 2.5 million clones, approximately 95% seen once. Germline-derived CDR1 and CDR2 are MNHEY and SVGAGI. The J segment lost 3 bases and the V segment lost 6 bases, leaving 6 bases of the junction unmatched. The CDR3 is 15 amino acids. Material for sequencing was naive CD4+ T cells from PBMCs. As to subset: CD45RA+ positively selected. The chain has TRBV6-5 and TRBJ2-3; TRBD1 matches 10 bases. The clonotype comes from a man aged 18 to 35 in good health. Some clones in this sample may be carry-over from other donors' samples. In DNA, the CDR3 is TGTGCCAGCAGCTTGACAGGGGGCAGGACAGATACGCAGTATTTT. It yields the protein CASSLTGGRTDTQYF.